The rows below give T cell receptor beta chains drawn from one sample of a study of blood T cell dynamics during melanoma immunotherapy. Sequencing used immunoSEQ multiplex PCR; TCRdb keeps in-frame clones, though not all of them. The sample lists about 19,000 clones; approximately 90% were seen once. The source material was blood, sampled from a patient treated with checkpoint blockade. The receptors come from a human donor with melanoma. Each CDR3 is given with its conserved first and last residue. The D gene is left open where the match is weak. Not all rows give a size; the values are once, few, many and, for expanded clones, a class.

CDR3 length: 16; D gene: .; clone size: .; J gene: TRBJ2-6; V gene: TRBV30; CDR3 protein: CAWGQGSISGANVLTF
CDR3 length: 15; D gene: TRBD2; clone size: once; J gene: TRBJ2-1; V gene: TRBV6-4; CDR3 protein: CASSRLAGVSNEQFF
CDR3 length: 16; D gene: .; clone size: .; J gene: TRBJ1-5; V gene: TRBV28; CDR3 protein: CASRLPQYRVGQPQHF
CDR3 length: 14; D gene: .; clone size: .; J gene: TRBJ1-1; V gene: TRBV7-9; CDR3 protein: CASSYGSGNTEAFF
CDR3 length: 14; D gene: .; clone size: few; J gene: TRBJ1-2; V gene: TRBV5-4; CDR3 protein: CASSLGTKHYGYTF
CDR3 length: 14; D gene: TRBD1; clone size: .; J gene: TRBJ1-6; V gene: TRBV7-8; CDR3 protein: CASSLTGDNSPLHF
CDR3 length: 14; D gene: .; clone size: .; J gene: TRBJ1-2; V gene: TRBV6-5; CDR3 protein: CASSYYEGDYGYTF
CDR3 length: 13; D gene: TRBD2; clone size: .; J gene: TRBJ2-3; V gene: TRBV7-2; CDR3 protein: CASSLVRGDTQYF
CDR3 length: 14; D gene: TRBD1; clone size: .; J gene: TRBJ2-7; V gene: TRBV6-6; CDR3 protein: CASGITGGPYEQYF
CDR3 length: 16; D gene: .; clone size: .; J gene: TRBJ1-6; V gene: TRBV28; CDR3 protein: CASSRGGSSYNSPLHF
CDR3 length: 12; D gene: .; clone size: .; J gene: TRBJ2-7; V gene: TRBV5-1; CDR3 protein: CASSYMGNEQYF
CDR3 length: 13; D gene: .; clone size: .; J gene: TRBJ2-7; V gene: TRBV12-5; CDR3 protein: CASGGGGIREQYF
CDR3 length: 19; D gene: TRBD2; clone size: .; J gene: TRBJ2-1; V gene: TRBV27; CDR3 protein: CASSSLGTSGSGVYNEQFF
CDR3 length: 14; D gene: .; clone size: .; J gene: TRBJ2-7; V gene: TRBV27; CDR3 protein: CASIGGFASYEQYF
CDR3 length: 11; D gene: .; clone size: .; J gene: TRBJ2-5; V gene: TRBV20-1; CDR3 protein: CSAQGGETQYF
CDR3 length: 16; D gene: TRBD2; clone size: .; J gene: TRBJ2-1; V gene: TRBV7-8; CDR3 protein: CASSPVLAGGYNEQFF
CDR3 length: 13; D gene: .; clone size: once; J gene: TRBJ2-2; V gene: TRBV7-2; CDR3 protein: CASSQGRGGELFF
CDR3 length: 17; D gene: .; clone size: .; J gene: TRBJ2-7; V gene: TRBV4-2; CDR3 protein: CASSQEGSGTPTYEQYF
CDR3 length: 15; D gene: .; clone size: .; J gene: TRBJ2-1; V gene: TRBV5-5; CDR3 protein: CASSSFLITYNEQFF
CDR3 length: 14; D gene: TRBD2; clone size: .; J gene: TRBJ2-7; V gene: TRBV7-2; CDR3 protein: CASSISGPPYEQYF
CDR3 length: 15; D gene: .; clone size: .; J gene: TRBJ2-1; V gene: TRBV7-2; CDR3 protein: CASSLAGTLSHEQFF
CDR3 length: 11; D gene: .; clone size: .; J gene: TRBJ1-4; V gene: TRBV7-2; CDR3 protein: CASSSGEKLFF